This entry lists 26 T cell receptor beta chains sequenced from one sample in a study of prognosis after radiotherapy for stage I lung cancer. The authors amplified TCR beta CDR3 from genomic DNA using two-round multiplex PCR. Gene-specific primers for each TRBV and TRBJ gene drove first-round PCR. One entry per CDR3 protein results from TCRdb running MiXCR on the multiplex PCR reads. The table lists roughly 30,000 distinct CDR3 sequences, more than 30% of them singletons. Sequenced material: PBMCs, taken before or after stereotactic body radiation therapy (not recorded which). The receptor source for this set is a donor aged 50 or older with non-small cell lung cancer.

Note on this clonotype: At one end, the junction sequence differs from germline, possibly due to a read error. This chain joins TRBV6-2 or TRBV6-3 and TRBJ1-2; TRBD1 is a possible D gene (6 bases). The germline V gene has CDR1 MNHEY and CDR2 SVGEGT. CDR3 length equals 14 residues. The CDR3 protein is CASSVRGATYGYTF. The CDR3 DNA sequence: TGTGCCAGCAGTGTACGGGGGGCGACCTATGGCTACACGTTC.

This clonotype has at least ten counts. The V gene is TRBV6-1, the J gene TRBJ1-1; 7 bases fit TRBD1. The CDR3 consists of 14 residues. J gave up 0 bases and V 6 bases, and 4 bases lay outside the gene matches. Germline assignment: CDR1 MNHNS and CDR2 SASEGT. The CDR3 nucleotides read TGTGCCAGCAGGCGGGACAGCCTGAACACTGAAGCTTTCTTT. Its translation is CASRRDSLNTEAFF.

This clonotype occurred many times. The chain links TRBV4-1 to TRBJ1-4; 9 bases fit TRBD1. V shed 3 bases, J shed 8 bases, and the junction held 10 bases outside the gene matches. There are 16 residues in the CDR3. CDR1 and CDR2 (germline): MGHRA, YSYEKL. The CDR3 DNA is TGCGCCAGCAGCCAGGGGGGACAGGGTTCTCAGGAAAAACTGTTTTTT. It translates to CASSQGGQGSQEKLFF.

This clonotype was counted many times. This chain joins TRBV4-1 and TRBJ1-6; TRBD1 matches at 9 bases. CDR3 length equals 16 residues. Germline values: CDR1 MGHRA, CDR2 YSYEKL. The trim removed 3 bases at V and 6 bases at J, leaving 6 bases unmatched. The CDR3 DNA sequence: TGCGCCAGCAGCCAGACGGACAGGGGTGGTAATTCACCCCTCCACTTT. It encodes CASSQTDRGGNSPLHF.

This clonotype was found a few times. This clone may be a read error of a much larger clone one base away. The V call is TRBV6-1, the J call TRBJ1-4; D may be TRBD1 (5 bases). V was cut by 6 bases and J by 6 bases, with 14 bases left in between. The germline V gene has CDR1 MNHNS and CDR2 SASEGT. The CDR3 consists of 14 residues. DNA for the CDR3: TGTGCCAGCAGATCGGGACGGAGATATGAAAAACTGTTTTTT. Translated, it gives CASRSGRRYEKLFF.

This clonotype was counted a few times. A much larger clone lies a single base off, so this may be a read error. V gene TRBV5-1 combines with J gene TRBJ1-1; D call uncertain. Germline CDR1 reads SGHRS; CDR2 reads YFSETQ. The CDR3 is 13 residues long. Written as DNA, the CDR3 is TGCGCCCGCAGCGATTCCTTGAACACTGAAGCTTTCTTT. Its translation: CARSDSLNTEAFF.

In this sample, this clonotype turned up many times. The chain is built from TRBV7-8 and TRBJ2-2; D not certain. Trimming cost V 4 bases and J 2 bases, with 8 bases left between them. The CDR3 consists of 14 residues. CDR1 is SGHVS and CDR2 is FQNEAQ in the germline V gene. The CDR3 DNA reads TGTGCCAGCAGCTGGGCAGGAAACACCGGGGAGCTGTTTTTT. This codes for CASSWAGNTGELFF.

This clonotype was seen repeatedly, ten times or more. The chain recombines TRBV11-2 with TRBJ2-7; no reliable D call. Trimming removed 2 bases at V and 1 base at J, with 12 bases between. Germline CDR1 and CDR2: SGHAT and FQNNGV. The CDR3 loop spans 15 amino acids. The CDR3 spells CASSLFGGSSYEQYF. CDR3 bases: TGTGCCAGCAGCTTATTCGGCGGATCTTCCTACGAGCAGTACTTC.

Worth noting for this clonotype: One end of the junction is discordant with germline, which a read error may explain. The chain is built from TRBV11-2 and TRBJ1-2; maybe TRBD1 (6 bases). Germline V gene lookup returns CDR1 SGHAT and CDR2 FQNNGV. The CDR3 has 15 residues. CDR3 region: CASRPAGGRDYGYTF. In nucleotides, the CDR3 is TGTGCTAGCAGACCCGCTGGGGGGCGCGACTATGGCTACACCTTC.

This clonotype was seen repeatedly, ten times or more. CDR3 DNA: TGTGCCAGTACCGACAGGGCCATGGATTCACCCCTCCACTTT. Encoded protein: CASTDRAMDSPLHF. The chain combines TRBV19 with TRBJ1-6; 7 positions match TRBD1. The CDR3 consists of 14 residues. CDR1 LNHDA and CDR2 SQIVND come from the germline V gene (reference sequence). V dropped 7 bases and J dropped 8; count of bases not matched to a gene: 8.

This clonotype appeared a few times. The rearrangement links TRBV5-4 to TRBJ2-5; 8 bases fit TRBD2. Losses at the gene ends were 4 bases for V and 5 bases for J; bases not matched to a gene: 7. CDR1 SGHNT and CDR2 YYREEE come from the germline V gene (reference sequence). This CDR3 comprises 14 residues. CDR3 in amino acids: CASSPGGLAETQYF. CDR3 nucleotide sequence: TGTGCCAGCAGCCCGGGGGGGTTGGCGGAGACCCAGTACTTC.

This CDR3 reads CSARDGDRGGWNEQFF. In DNA, the CDR3 is TGCAGTGCTAGAGATGGGGATCGGGGGGGTTGGAATGAGCAGTTCTTC. The rearrangement joins TRBV20-1 to TRBJ2-1; 8 bases align to TRBD2. With V trimmed by 0 bases and J by 7 bases, 11 bases remained unmatched. CDR1 and CDR2 (germline): DFQATT, SNEGSKA (reference sequence). CDR3 length equals 16 residues.

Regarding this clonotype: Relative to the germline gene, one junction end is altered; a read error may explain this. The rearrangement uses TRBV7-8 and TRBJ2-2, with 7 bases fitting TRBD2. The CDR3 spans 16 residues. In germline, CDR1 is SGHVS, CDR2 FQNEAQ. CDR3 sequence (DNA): TGTACCAGCAGCTTTGGGACTAACCTTAACACCGGGGAGCTGTTTTTT. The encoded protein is CTSSFGTNLNTGELFF. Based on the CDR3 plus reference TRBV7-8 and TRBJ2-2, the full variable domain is GAGVSQSPRYKVAKRGQDVALRCDPISGHVSLFWYQQALGQGPEFLTYFQNEAQLDKSGLPSDRFFAERPEGSVSTLKIQRTQQEDSAVYLCTSSFGTNLNTGELFFGEGSRLTVL.

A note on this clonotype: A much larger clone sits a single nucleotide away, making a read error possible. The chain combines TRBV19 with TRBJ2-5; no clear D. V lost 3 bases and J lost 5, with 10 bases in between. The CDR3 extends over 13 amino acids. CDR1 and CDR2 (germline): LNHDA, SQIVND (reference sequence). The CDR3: CASSIVIVETQYF. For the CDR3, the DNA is TGTGCCAGTAGTATCGTCATTGTTGAGACCCAGTACTTC.

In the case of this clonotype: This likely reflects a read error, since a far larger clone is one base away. In DNA, the CDR3 is TGTGCCAGCAGCCACCTCAGCGGGGGGACAGATACGCAGTATTTT. Translated: CASSHLSGGTDTQYF. The chain carries TRBV9 and TRBJ2-3; 9 nucleotides match TRBD2. Germline CDR1 reads SGDLS; CDR2 reads YYNGEE. Trimming took 4 bases from V and 3 from J; bases not matched to a gene: 6. This CDR3 contains 15 residues. Full variable domain (missing parts from reference TRBV9 and TRBJ2-3): DSGVTQTPKHLITATGQRVTLRCSPRSGDLSVYWYQQSLDQGLQFLIQYYNGEERAKGNILERFSAQQFPDLHSELNLSSLELGDSALYFCASSHLSGGTDTQYFGPGTRLTVL.

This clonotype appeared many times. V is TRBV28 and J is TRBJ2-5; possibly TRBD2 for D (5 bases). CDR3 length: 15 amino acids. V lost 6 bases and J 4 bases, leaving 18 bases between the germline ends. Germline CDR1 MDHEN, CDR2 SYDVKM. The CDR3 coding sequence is TGTGCCAGCAGGCTCCCCCCGGGGATCGGAGAGACCCAGTACTTC. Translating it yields CASRLPPGIGETQYF.

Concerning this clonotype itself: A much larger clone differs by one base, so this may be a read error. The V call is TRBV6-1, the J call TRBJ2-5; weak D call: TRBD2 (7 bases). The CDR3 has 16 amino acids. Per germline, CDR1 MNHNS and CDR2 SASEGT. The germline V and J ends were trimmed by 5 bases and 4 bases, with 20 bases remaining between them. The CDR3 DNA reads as TGTGCCAGCAGTCCCGGGGGGCATGGGTTGGTAGAGACCCAGTACTTC. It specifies CASSPGGHGLVETQYF.

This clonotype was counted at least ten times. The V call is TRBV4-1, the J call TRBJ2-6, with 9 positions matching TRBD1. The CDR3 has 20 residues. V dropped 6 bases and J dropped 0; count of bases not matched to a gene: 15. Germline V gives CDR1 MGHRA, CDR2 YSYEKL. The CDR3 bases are TGCGCCAGCAGTCCAGACAGGGGGGGGATGTTTAGCTCTGGGGCCAACGTCCTGACTTTC. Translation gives CASSPDRGGMFSSGANVLTF.

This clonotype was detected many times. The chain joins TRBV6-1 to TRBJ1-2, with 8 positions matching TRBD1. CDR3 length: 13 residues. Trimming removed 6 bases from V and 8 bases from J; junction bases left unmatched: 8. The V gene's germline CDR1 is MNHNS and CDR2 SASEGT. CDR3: CASRGQGAGGYTF. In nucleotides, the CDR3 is TGTGCCAGCAGAGGACAGGGAGCCGGAGGCTACACCTTC.

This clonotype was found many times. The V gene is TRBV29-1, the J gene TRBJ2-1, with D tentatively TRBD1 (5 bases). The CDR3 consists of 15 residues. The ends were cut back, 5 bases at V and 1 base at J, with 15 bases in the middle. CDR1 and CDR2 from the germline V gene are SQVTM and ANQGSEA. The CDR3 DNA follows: TGCAGCGTTCTGAAGCAGGGTGGGTCCTACAATGAGCAGTTCTTC. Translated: CSVLKQGGSYNEQFF.

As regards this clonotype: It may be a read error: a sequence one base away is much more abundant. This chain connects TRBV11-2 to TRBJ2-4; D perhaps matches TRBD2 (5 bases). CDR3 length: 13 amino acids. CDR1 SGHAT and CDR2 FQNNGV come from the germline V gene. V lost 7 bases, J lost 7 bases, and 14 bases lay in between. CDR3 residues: CASIREVKNIQYF. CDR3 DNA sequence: TGTGCCAGCATTCGGGAAGTAAAGAACATTCAGTACTTC.

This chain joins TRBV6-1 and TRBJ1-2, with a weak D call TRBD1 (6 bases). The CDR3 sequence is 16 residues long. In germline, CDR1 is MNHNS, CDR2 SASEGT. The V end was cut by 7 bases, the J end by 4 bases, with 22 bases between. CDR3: CASTSQSRVRGYGYTF. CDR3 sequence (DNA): TGTGCCAGCACCTCACAATCACGGGTCAGGGGCTATGGCTACACCTTC.

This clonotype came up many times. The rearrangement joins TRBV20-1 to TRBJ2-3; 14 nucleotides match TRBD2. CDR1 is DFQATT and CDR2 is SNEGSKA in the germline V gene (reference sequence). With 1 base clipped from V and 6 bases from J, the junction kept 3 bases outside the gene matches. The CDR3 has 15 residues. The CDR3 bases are TGCAGTGCTAGAGGACTAGCGGGGGGGCAGGATACGCAGTATTTT. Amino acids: CSARGLAGGQDTQYF.

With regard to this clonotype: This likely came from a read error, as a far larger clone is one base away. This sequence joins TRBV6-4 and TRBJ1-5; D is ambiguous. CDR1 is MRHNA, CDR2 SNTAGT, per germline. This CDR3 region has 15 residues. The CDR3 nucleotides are TGTGCCAGCAGTTACGTAGGAAATAGCAATCAGCCCAAGCATTTT. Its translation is CASSYVGNSNQPKHF.

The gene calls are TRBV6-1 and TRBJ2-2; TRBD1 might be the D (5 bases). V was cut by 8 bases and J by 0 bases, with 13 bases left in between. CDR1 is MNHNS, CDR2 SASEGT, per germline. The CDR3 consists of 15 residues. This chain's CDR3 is CASGAYQANTGELFF. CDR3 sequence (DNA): TGTGCCAGCGGGGCTTATCAAGCGAACACCGGGGAGCTGTTTTTT.

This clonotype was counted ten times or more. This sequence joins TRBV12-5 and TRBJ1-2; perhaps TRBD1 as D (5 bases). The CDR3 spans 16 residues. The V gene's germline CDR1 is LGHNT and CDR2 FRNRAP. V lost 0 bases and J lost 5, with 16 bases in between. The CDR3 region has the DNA TGTGCTAGTGGTTTGGTACGGGGGTTTCCATCTTATGGCTACACCTTC. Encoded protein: CASGLVRGFPSYGYTF.